This T cell receptor (beta chain) appears in the sequencing data of a study of beta chain features in type 1 diabetes. This CDR3 contains 12 residues. Germline V gene sequence: CDR1 SGHRS, CDR2 YFSETQ. The V gene lost 4 bases and the J gene lost 6 bases, with 10 bases spanning the gap. cDNA synthesis used the whole RNA isolate, giving expressed TCRB sequences. For naive, central memory and regulatory T cell samples, reads averaged around 3.5 million. TCRdb keeps only in-frame clones here, not all; method: immunoSEQ multiplex PCR. The profile shows under 900,000 clones, 15% to 20% of them singletons. Turning to this clone: Its antigen is unidentified.

Overall study results and limits: It was among patients, rather than healthy donors, that naive, central memory and Treg TCRB repertoires appeared more similar. Although PCR might favor shorter templates, it would do so equally in patients and controls.

Averaging approximately 0.11 L, one heparinised blood draw was given by each donor. The material sequenced was naive CD4+ T cells from blood. The V call is TRBV5-1, the J call TRBJ2-5, with no clear D. The clonotype was recovered from a woman aged 18-35 years in good health. This chain's CDR3 is CASSPARKTQYF. The CDR3 coding sequence is TGCGCCAGCAGCCCGGCACGGAAGACCCAGTACTTC.